At least ten counts were recorded for the clone carrying this T cell receptor beta chain. Its target is unknown. The authors made cDNA by 5'RACE with 10-nucleotide random UMIs. Each CDR3 protein is one row after TCRdb ran MiXCR on the 5' RACE reads. Of about 35,000 distinct CDR3 sequences in the sample, 3.8% were seen once. 2 million PBMCs stored at -80 C were the source of the unsorted libraries. This record comes from a study of neurological immune-mediated disorders. For the study at large: Relapsing-remitting patients made up most of the roughly 35 multiple sclerosis patients, and secondary progressive patients made up 3.

General study findings and limits: In HTLV-1-associated myelopathy, TCR clonal expansion was greatest, and in multiple sclerosis it was least, below healthy controls.

Sequenced input: PBMCs. This sequence was found in a man aged 25-40 years with multiple sclerosis.

CDR3 region: CASSLEGRNTEAFF. CDR3 nucleotide sequence: TGCGCCAGCAGCTTGGAAGGTAGGAACACTGAAGCTTTCTTT. This chain joins TRBV5-1 and TRBJ1-1; D not resolved. Germline V gene sequence: CDR1 SGHRS, CDR2 YFSETQ. Trimming removed 0 bases at V and 1 base at J, with 7 bases between. CDR3 length: 14 amino acids.